Presented here are 12 T cell receptor beta chains from one specimen sequenced in a study of T cells in Graves' hyperthyroidism and ophthalmopathy. Amplified TCR beta CDR3 regions came from RNA transcripts. The TCR CDR3 was amplified in a first-round RT-PCR using the HTBI primer set. TCRdb fed the multiplex PCR reads into MiXCR, producing one record per CDR3 protein. The sample lists 730,000 or so distinct CDR3 sequences, around a sixth occurring once. Sequenced input: blood. The receptors derive from a woman aged 50 to 65 with Graves' hyperthyroidism that later progressed to Graves' ophthalmopathy.

This clonotype has more than one count but fewer than ten. The V call is TRBV6-6, the J call TRBJ1-6; tentative D call: TRBD1 (6 bases). With 0 bases removed from V and 9 bases from J, the gap between germline ends came to 12 bases. The V gene's germline CDR1 is MNHNY and CDR2 SVGAGI (reference sequence). This CDR3 has 15 amino acids. The chain's CDR3 is CASSYSARGGSPLHF. The CDR3 coding sequence is TGTGCCAGCAGTTACTCGGCCAGGGGAGGTTCACCCCTCCACTTT.

This clonotype was found a few times. This rearrangement joins TRBV20-1 to TRBJ1-2, with TRBD1 matching 8 bases. V lost 1 base to trimming and J lost 4 bases; unmatched junction nucleotides: 8. The CDR3 extends over 15 amino acids. From germline, CDR1 is DFQATT and CDR2 SNEGSKA (reference sequence). CDR3 in DNA: TGCAGTGCTAGAGGGTCGACAGGGGACCCCTATGGCTACACCTTC. Its translation is CSARGSTGDPYGYTF.

This clonotype was seen more than once but under ten times. The chain carries TRBV3-1 and TRBJ1-5; D call uncertain. V lost 3 bases and J 3 bases, leaving 18 bases between the germline ends. This CDR3 contains 17 residues. Germline V gene lookup returns CDR1 LGHDT and CDR2 YNNKEL (reference sequence). The CDR3 DNA reads as TGTGCCAGCAGCCAGGGTATCGGAAGCAGGAACAATCAGCCCCAGCATTTT. It specifies CASSQGIGSRNNQPQHF.

V usage is TRBV18 and J usage is TRBJ1-4; D gene ambiguous. CDR3 length: 17 amino acids. CDR1 is KGHSH and CDR2 is LQKENI in the germline V gene. V was trimmed by 1 base and J by 8 bases, leaving 20 bases between them. This chain's CDR3 is CASSPRRMAEGLEKLFF. In DNA, the CDR3 is TGTGCCAGCTCACCACGCAGAATGGCCGAGGGATTGGAAAAACTGTTTTTT.

This clonotype was recorded many times. The chain couples TRBV3-1 to TRBJ1-1, with 8 bases lining up with TRBD1. The V segment lost 2 bases and the J segment 4 bases; nucleotides outside the gene matches: 6. This CDR3 spans 15 amino acids. CDR1 LGHDT and CDR2 YNNKEL come from the germline V gene (reference sequence). In DNA, the CDR3 is TGTGCCAGCAGCCAACGACAGGGGTGGGGCACTGAAGCTTTCTTT. It encodes CASSQRQGWGTEAFF.

The chain uses TRBV15 and TRBJ2-7; D is undetermined. Germline CDR1 reads LNHNV; CDR2 reads YYDKDF (reference sequence). The length of the CDR3 is 13 residues. The V end was cut by 0 bases, the J end by 3 bases, with 6 bases between. The CDR3 nucleotides read TGTGCCACCAGCAGAGAGTCTTTCTACGAGCAGTACTTC. This gives the protein CATSRESFYEQYF.

This clonotype was recorded a few times. This chain joins TRBV11-2 and TRBJ2-3, with 15 positions matching TRBD2. V lost 5 bases and J lost 6; bases outside the gene matches: 3. Germline V lookup: CDR1 SGHAT, CDR2 FQNNGV. The CDR3 is made up of 15 amino acids. CDR3 in amino acids: CASSEGTSGGDTQYF. The CDR3 nucleotides are TGTGCCAGCAGCGAGGGGACTAGCGGGGGGGATACGCAGTATTTT.

This clonotype was counted ten times or more. V and J are TRBV5-6 and TRBJ2-3; 9 bases are shared with TRBD2. Trimming cost V 4 bases and J 2 bases; bases outside gene matches: 5. This CDR3 region has 15 residues. Germline CDR1 SGHDT, CDR2 YYEEEE. CDR3 sequence: CASSATSGFTDTQYF. For the CDR3, the DNA is TGTGCCAGCAGCGCGACTAGCGGATTCACAGATACGCAGTATTTT.

The sample holds many counts of this clonotype. The rearrangement links TRBV2 to TRBJ2-7; 11 bases map to TRBD1. The germline V gene has CDR1 SNHLY and CDR2 FYNNEI. Losses at the gene ends were 6 bases for V and 7 bases for J; bases not matched to a gene: 8. CDR3 size: 14 residues. The CDR3 region is CASRLRTGGFEQYF. CDR3 in DNA: TGTGCCAGCAGACTGAGGACAGGGGGCTTTGAGCAGTACTTC.

The V call is TRBV19, the J call TRBJ1-1; tentatively, D is TRBD1 (5 bases). The CDR3 loop spans 12 amino acids. Germline CDR1 LNHDA, CDR2 SQIVND (reference sequence). V dropped 6 bases and J dropped 4 bases, with 9 bases sitting between them. The CDR3 nucleotides are TGTGCCAGTAGCGACAGTATCACTGAAGCTTTCTTT. This encodes CASSDSITEAFF.

This clonotype was found a few times. V is TRBV30 and J is TRBJ2-3, with 10 positions matching TRBD1. The junction had 8 bases not matched to a gene; V was cut back by 4 bases and J by 4 bases. The CDR3 extends over 15 amino acids. The germline V gene encodes CDR1 GTSNPN and CDR2 SVGIG (reference sequence). The CDR3 DNA sequence: TGTGCCTGGACCTGGGGACAGGGGATCTCAGATACGCAGTATTTT. Protein sequence: CAWTWGQGISDTQYF. Supplemented by reference TRBV30 and TRBJ2-3, the full variable domain reads SQTIHQWPATLVQPVGSPLSLECTVEGTSNPNLYWYRQAAGRGLQLLFYSVGIGQISSEVPQNLSASRPQDRQFILSSKKLLLSDSGFYLCAWTWGQGISDTQYFGPGTRLTVL.

This clonotype was picked up a small number of times. The CDR3 nucleotides read TGTGCCAGCAGTGAGGCTGTAAACACTGAAGCTTTCTTT. Protein product: CASSEAVNTEAFF. This sequence joins TRBV6-1 and TRBJ1-1; D is undetermined. The CDR3 totals 13 residues. Germline-derived CDR1 and CDR2 are MNHNS and SASEGT. Trimming removed 3 bases at V and 2 bases at J, with 7 bases between.